Described below is a single T cell receptor beta chain sequence and its context. The antigen is undetermined. Other DNA sequences in the sample encode the same CDR3. The record originates from a study of shared clonotypes between healthy human individuals. At the level of the study: Samples came from two female and a few male donors aged 18 to 49. Plates per donor: three CD4 naive, three CD4 memory, two CD8 naive, one CD8 memory.

Deletions cut 3 bases from V and 2 bases from J, with 10 bases between. CDR1 MNHEY and CDR2 SMNVEV come from the germline V gene (reference sequence). The CDR3 length is 14 residues. The repertoire was sequenced with immunoSEQ multiplex PCR; TCRdb's copy has only in-frame clones and lacks some. The sample has about 2.4 million clones, approximately 92% seen once. Findings and limits, study-wide: Four donors held around 5% of naive CD4 clonotypes in common. Despite large depth, sorted-subset datasets appeared incompletely sequenced.

The receptor comes from a man aged 18 to 30 in good health. Material: naive CD4+ T cells sorted from blood. Subset in this sample: CD45RA+ positively selected. The chain has TRBV27 and TRBJ1-2, with a weak D call TRBD1 (5 bases). The CDR3 coding sequence is TGTGCCAGCAGTTTTAGGGGTACAAACTATGGCTACACCTTC. Its translation: CASSFRGTNYGYTF.